There are many counts of the clone carrying this TCR beta chain. Its antigen is not known. This sample was taken from a study of neurological immune-mediated disorders. General observations from the study: None of the CDR3 amino acid sequences in expanded clones turned up in more than one subject, which points to private repertoires in all groups.

Each CDR3 protein is one row after TCRdb ran MiXCR on the 5' RACE reads. The table includes about 22,000 distinct CDR3 sequences, over 5.5% detected once. Sequencing was performed on CD8+ T cells from blood. This TCR was recovered from a man between 18 and 29 years old in good health.

The DNA of the CDR3 is TGTGCCAGCAGCCAAGTGGGGAGCCACGAGCAGTACTTC. Translation: CASSQVGSHEQYF. V usage is TRBV14 and J usage is TRBJ2-7, with a tentative D call TRBD2 (5 bases). V lost 1 base to trimming and J lost 5 bases, with 9 bases between them. The CDR3 totals 13 residues. Looked up from germline, CDR1 is SGHDN and CDR2 is FVKESK.